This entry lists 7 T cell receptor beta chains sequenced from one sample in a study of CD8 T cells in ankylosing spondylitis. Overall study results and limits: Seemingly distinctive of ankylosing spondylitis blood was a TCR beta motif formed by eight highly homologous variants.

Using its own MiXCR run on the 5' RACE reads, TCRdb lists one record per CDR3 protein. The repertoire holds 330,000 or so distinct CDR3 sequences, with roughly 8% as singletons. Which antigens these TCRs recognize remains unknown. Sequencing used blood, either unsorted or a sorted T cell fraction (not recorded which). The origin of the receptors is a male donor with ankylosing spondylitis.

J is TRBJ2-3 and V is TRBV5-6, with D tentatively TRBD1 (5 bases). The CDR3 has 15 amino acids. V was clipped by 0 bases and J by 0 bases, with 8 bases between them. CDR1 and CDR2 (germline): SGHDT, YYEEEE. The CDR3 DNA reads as TGTGCCAGCAGCTTGGACAGGTTTAGCACAGATACGCAGTATTTT. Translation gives CASSLDRFSTDTQYF.

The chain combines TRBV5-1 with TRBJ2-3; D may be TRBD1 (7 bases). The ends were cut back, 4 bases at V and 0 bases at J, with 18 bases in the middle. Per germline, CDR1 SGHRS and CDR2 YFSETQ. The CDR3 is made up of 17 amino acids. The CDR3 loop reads CASSRSGGTVSTDTQYF. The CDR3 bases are TGCGCCAGCAGCAGATCTGGAGGGACAGTCAGCACAGATACGCAGTATTTT. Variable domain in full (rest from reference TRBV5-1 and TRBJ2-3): KAGVTQTPRYLIKTRGQQVTLSCSPISGHRSVSWYQQTPGQGLQFLFEYFSETQRNKGNFPGRFSGRQFSNSRSEMNVSTLELGDSALYLCASSRSGGTVSTDTQYFGPGTRLTVL.

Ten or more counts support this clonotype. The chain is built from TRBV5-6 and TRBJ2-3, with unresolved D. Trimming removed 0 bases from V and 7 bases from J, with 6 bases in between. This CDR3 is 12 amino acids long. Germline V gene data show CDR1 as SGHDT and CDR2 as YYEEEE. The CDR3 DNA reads TGTGCCAGCAGCTTGGAACGGCATACGCAGTATTTT. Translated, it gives CASSLERHTQYF.

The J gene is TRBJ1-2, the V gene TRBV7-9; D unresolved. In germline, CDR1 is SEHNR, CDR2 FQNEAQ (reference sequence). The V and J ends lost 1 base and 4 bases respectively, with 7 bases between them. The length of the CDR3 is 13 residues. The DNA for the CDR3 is TGTGCCAGCAGCTTAGTCCGGTCCTATGGCTACACCTTC. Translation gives CASSLVRSYGYTF.

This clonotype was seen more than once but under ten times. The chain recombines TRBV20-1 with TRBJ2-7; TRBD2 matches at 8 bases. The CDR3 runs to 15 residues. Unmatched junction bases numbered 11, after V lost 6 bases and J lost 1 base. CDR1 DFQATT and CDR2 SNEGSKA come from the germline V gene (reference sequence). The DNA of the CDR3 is TGCAGTGCCCAGAGCATGCCGGGAGGGTCCTACGAGCAGTACTTC. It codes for CSAQSMPGGSYEQYF.

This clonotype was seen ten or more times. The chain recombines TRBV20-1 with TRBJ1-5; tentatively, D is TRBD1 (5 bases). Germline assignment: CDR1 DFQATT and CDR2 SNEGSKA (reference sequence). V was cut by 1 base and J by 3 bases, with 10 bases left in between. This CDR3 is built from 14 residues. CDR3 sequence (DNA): TGCAGTGCTAGAGCGGGGACGTACAATCAGCCCCAGCATTTT. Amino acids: CSARAGTYNQPQHF.

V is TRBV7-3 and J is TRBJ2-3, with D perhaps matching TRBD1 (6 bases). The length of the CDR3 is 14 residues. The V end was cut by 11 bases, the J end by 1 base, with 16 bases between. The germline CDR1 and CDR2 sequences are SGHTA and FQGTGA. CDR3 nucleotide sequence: TGTGCCGGAACAGGGTTTGTTCGCACAGATACGCAGTATTTT. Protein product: CAGTGFVRTDTQYF. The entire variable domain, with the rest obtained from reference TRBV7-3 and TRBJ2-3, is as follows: GAGVSQTPSNKVTEKGKYVELRCDPISGHTALYWYRQSLGQGPEFLIYFQGTGAADDSGLPNDRFFAVRPEGSVSTLKIQRTERGDSAVYLCAGTGFVRTDTQYFGPGTRLTVL.